The source of this T cell receptor beta chain is a study of T cells after yellow fever vaccination. Using its own MiXCR run on the 5' RACE reads, TCRdb lists one record per CDR3 protein. Of around 340,000 distinct CDR3 sequences in the sample, more than 8.5% were seen once. CDR3 length equals 12 residues. From germline, CDR1 is MNHNS and CDR2 SASEGT. Trimming removed 8 bases at V and 8 bases at J, with 13 bases between. The sequencing here drew on PBMCs, taken on the day of the first yellow fever vaccination. The sequence was collected from a man younger than 35 who received the YFV17D yellow fever vaccine. The rearrangement joins TRBV6-1 to TRBJ2-1, with a tentative D call TRBD2 (5 bases). CDR3: CASRGYGDEQFF. CDR3 DNA: TGTGCCAGCCGGGGATACGGAGATGAGCAGTTCTTC.